This T cell receptor (beta chain) emerged from a study of blood T cell repertoires in COVID-19. The overall study: Samples taken during acute and convalescent COVID-19 were collected in the United States, Italy and Spain. T cells, B-cell-depleted T cells, or PBMCs supplied cDNA or gDNA.

In the authors' methods: Scientists estimated how many nucleated cells there were by amplifying reference gene primers. Assay used: immunoSEQ multiplex PCR; TCRdb lists only in-frame clones, some missing. That table gives V, J and clone size, and the DNA gave D and trimming. Seen here are tens of thousands of clones, approximately 80% observed once, and the top ten hold less than 3.5%. CDR3 size: 11 residues. Germline V gene data show CDR1 as SQVTM and CDR2 as ANQGSEA. V shed 4 bases and J shed 5 bases, with 8 bases lying between them. This clone was recorded only once. Sequencing input: peripheral blood. The clonotype originates from a woman aged 55-69 years with acute or convalescent COVID-19. The chain links TRBV29-1 to TRBJ1-2; no firm D call. The CDR3 DNA sequence: TGCAGCGTTGGGCCAGAATATGGCTACACCTTC. This sequence encodes CSVGPEYGYTF.